This TCR beta chain was recorded in a study of T cell repertoires in cytomegalovirus infection. The wider study: The study used recently identified HLA-C-restricted and well-studied HLA-B-restricted CMV epitopes. In public TCR beta signatures, there were indications of both CMV infection and matching HLA type.

Details on this clonotype: Its antigen is unknown.

Study results and caveats: Of the TCR beta families, the public ones yielded a cumulative frequency that identified carriers of CMV plus the relevant HLA. CMV-specific HLA-C-restricted TCR beta clonotypes dominated the ex vivo response.

One entry per CDR3 protein, called by TCRdb with MiXCR from the reads. The data show fewer than 1,000,000 distinct CDR3 sequences, more than 25% seen once. From germline, CDR1 is SNHLY and CDR2 FYNNEI. Unmatched junction bases numbered 8, after V lost 4 bases and J lost 4 bases. The CDR3 has 16 amino acids. This sequence was found in a human donor in good health (CMV status not recorded). Some clones in this sample may be carry-over from other donors' samples. The gene calls are TRBV2 and TRBJ1-3; 9 nucleotides line up with TRBD1. The sample consisted of cultured CD8+ T cells from PBMCs, taken from culture after CMV antigen stimulation. DNA of the CDR3: TGTGCCAGCAGTGGGTATACAGGGGGCAAAGGAAACACCATATATTTT. This gives the protein CASSGYTGGKGNTIYF.